These 5 T cell receptor beta chains were all obtained from the same sample, sequenced in a study of blood T cell repertoires in COVID-19. The data were produced by immunoSEQ multiplex PCR, yet TCRdb's version contains in-frame clones alone and is incomplete. The sample yields 75,000 to 100,000 clones, roughly four fifths seen once. What was sequenced was peripheral blood. These receptors were taken from a human donor in a cohort sampled during active COVID-19.

The rearrangement joins TRBV24-1 to TRBJ2-3, with D possibly TRBD2 on 6 matching bases. The germline CDR1 and CDR2 sequences are KGHDR and SFDVKD. CDR3 length equals 16 residues. V was pared by 2 bases and J by 3 bases, with 14 bases between. The CDR3 DNA sequence: TGTGCCACCAGTGATTATTGGGAGACTAGTACAGATACGCAGTATTTT. Translated: CATSDYWETSTDTQYF.

This chain connects TRBV4-2 to TRBJ1-1; 9 bases map to TRBD1. V lost 1 base and J lost 4; bases outside the gene matches: 7. CDR1 LGHNA and CDR2 YNFKEQ come from the germline V gene. This CDR3 region has 16 residues. The CDR3 DNA sequence: TGTGCCAGCAGCCAAGGAATGGACAGGGGTGGCACTGAAGCTTTCTTT. It specifies CASSQGMDRGGTEAFF.

The V and J genes are TRBV18 and TRBJ1-2; possible D gene TRBD1, 5 bases. Trimming pared 3 bases from V and 7 bases from J, leaving 12 bases between. Germline values: CDR1 KGHSH, CDR2 LQKENI. The CDR3 loop spans 13 amino acids. CDR3 coding DNA: TGTGCCAGCTCACCGCGGGGGGATCGTGGCTACACCTTC. Amino acid sequence: CASSPRGDRGYTF.

The chain employs TRBV4-1 and TRBJ1-5; 8 nucleotides agree with TRBD1. The V segment lost 2 bases and the J segment 6 bases; nucleotides outside the gene matches: 6. Germline CDR1 MGHRA, CDR2 YSYEKL. This CDR3 region has 15 residues. CDR3 sequence: CASSQQGALGQPQHF. As DNA, the CDR3 is TGCGCCAGCAGCCAACAGGGGGCGCTGGGTCAGCCCCAGCATTTT.

This clone came up a few times. This chain joins TRBV11-1 and TRBJ1-1, with a tentative D call TRBD1 (6 bases). This CDR3 comprises 14 residues. V lost 6 bases and J lost 2, with 13 bases in between. Per germline, CDR1 SGHAT and CDR2 FQDESV (reference sequence). The CDR3 spells CASRGGRRNTEAFF. As DNA, the CDR3 is TGTGCCAGCAGGGGGGGGCGAAGAAACACTGAAGCTTTCTTT. Complete variable domain (other parts from reference TRBV11-1 and TRBJ1-1): EAEVAQSPRYKITEKSQAVAFWCDPISGHATLYWYRQILGQGPELLVQFQDESVVDDSQLPKDRFSAERLKGVDSTLKIQPAELGDSAMYLCASRGGRRNTEAFFGQGTRLTVV.